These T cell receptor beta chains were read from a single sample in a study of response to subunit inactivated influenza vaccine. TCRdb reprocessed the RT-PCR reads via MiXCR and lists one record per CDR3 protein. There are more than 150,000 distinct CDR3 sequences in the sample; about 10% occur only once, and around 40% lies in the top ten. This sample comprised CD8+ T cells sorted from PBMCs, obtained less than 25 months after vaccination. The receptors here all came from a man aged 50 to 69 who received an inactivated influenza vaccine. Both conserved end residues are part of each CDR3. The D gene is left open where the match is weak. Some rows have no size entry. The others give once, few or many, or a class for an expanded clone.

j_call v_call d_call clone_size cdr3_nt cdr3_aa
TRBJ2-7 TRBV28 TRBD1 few TGTGCCAGTGGGACAGCCCTCTCCTACGAGCAGTACTTC CASGTALSYEQYF
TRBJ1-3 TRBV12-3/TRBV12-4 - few TGTGCCAGCAGCCCAGATTTCTCTGGAAACACCATATATTTT CASSPDFSGNTIYF
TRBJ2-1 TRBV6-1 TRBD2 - TGTGCCAGCAGTGCAGCGGGAGGAATCTACAATGAGCAGTTCTTC CASSAAGGIYNEQFF
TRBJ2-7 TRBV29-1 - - TGCAGCGTTGAAGTGCGGGGAGGAAACTACGAGCAGTACTTC CSVEVRGGNYEQYF
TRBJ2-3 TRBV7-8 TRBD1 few TGTGCCAGCAGCTTAGGACAGGGGGCAGCTCTACGCGCAGATACGCAGTATTTT CASSLGQGAALRADTQYF
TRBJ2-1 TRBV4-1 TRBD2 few TGCGCCAGCAGCTGGACTAGCGGGGGGGCCAATGAGCAGTTCTTC CASSWTSGGANEQFF
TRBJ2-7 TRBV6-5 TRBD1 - TGTGCCAGCAGTTCCTCGACAGGGCTACTTGGGTCCTACGAGCAGTACTTC CASSSSTGLLGSYEQYF
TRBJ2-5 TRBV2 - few TGTGCCAGCAGTGAAGCAGTAGCGGTAAGGGGAGAGACCCAGTACTTC CASSEAVAVRGETQYF
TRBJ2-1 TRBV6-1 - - TGTGCCAGCAGTGCATCCGGGACTCACAATGAGCAGTTCTTC CASSASGTHNEQFF
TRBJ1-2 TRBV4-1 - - TGCGCCAGCAGCCAAGATATTAAGGGACTGGTTGGCTACACCTTC CASSQDIKGLVGYTF
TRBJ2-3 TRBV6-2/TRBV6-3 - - TGTGCCAGCAGTTACTCGCCAGGTGATACGCAGTATTTT CASSYSPGDTQYF
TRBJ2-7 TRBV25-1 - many TGTGCCAGCAGTGATGTACGGGAGCAGTACTTC CASSDVREQYF
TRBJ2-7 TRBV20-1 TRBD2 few TGCAGTGGCTCGCCCAGGACTAGCGGGGCCTACGAGCAGTACTTC CSGSPRTSGAYEQYF
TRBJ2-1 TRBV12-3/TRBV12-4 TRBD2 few TGTGCCAGCAGTACGGGCGGGAGCCCCTACAATGAGCAGTTCTTC CASSTGGSPYNEQFF
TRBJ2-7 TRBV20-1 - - TGCAGTGCTATTTCGGCGGGGCAGTACTTC CSAISAGQYF
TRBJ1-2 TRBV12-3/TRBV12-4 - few TGTGCCAGCAGCCTCCTGCCGGTCTACTATGGCTACACCTTC CASSLLPVYYGYTF
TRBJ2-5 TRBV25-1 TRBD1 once TGTGCCAGCGAGGGACAGGGGGGGACCCAGTACTTC CASEGQGGTQYF
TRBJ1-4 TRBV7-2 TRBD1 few TGTGCCAGCAGCTCCGTTCACAGGGGTAGAGATGAAAAACTGTTTTTT CASSSVHRGRDEKLFF
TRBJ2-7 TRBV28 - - TGTGCCAGCAGTCCCATGGGAGGAGCCTACGAGCAGTACTTC CASSPMGGAYEQYF
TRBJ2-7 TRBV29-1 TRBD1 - TGCAGCGTCTGGACAGGGCCTTACGAGCAGTACTTC CSVWTGPYEQYF
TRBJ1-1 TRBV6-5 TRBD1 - TGTGCCAGCGGATTACAGGGGGCGCGAACTGAAGCTTTCTTT CASGLQGARTEAFF
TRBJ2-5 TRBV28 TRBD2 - TGTGCCAGCAGTGATGGGACTAGCGCATTCCAAGAGACCCAGTACTTC CASSDGTSAFQETQYF
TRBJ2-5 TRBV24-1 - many TGTGCCACCAGTGAAAAGACAGGGAGGCGCCCGACCCAGTACTTC CATSEKTGRRPTQYF
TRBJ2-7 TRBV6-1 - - TGTGCCAGCAGTGACGGAGGGTTGACCTACGAGCAGTACTTC CASSDGGLTYEQYF
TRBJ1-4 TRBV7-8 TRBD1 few TGTGCCAGCAGTCCCGACAGGGGATCGGAAAAACTGTTTTTT CASSPDRGSEKLFF
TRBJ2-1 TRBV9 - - TGTGCCAGCAGCGTAGGCCTAGCGCCGAATGAGCAGTTCTTC CASSVGLAPNEQFF
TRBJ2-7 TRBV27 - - TGTGCCAGCAGTCCGTCCTCTGGGGGGCATCGCGAGCAGTACTTC CASSPSSGGHREQYF
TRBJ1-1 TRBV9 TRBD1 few TGTGCCAGCAGCGTAGAGGGGGCGAGGCCCCCTGAAGCTTTCTTT CASSVEGARPPEAFF
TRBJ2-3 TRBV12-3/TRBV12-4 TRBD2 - TGTGCCAGCAGTTTAGCCGGACTAGCGGGACTCACAGATACGCAGTATTTT CASSLAGLAGLTDTQYF
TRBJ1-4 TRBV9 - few TGTGCCAGCAGCGGGGACCAAGGGTTGGAAAAACTGTTTTTT CASSGDQGLEKLFF
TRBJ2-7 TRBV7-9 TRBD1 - TGTGCCAGCAGCCTGACAGGGCCCCACTACGAGCAGTACTTC CASSLTGPHYEQYF
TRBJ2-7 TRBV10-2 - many TGCGCCAGCAGGGGACGGGCCGGTAACTACGAGCAGTACTTC CASRGRAGNYEQYF
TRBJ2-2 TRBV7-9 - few TGTGCCAGCAGCTTAGTTCTCGGGGAGCTGTTTTTT CASSLVLGELFF
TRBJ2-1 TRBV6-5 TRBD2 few TGTGCCAGCAGTTACCTAGCGGGAGGCGGGAGTGAGCAGTTCTTC CASSYLAGGGSEQFF
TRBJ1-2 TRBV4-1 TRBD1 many TGCGCCAGCAGCCACGAGACAGGGTCGGGCTACACCTTC CASSHETGSGYTF